This is a list of T cell receptor beta chains from one sample in a study of cytomegalovirus exposure and HLA in healthy donors. Generated by immunoSEQ multiplex PCR, the TCRdb table keeps only in-frame clones and is missing some. Here the sample spans about 100,000 clones, around 85% being singletons. Sequenced: PBMCs. Receptor source: a man aged 25 to 40 in good health and CMV-seronegative. CDR3s include the opening cysteine and the closing phenylalanine or tryptophan. A D gene is named only where the DNA matches it firmly. Some rows have no size entry. The others give once, few or many, or a class for an expanded clone.

TRBJ1-5	.	TRBD1	TRBV19	TGTGCCAGTAGTATAACAGGGGGCTGGGGTCAGCCCCAGCATTTT	CASSITGGWGQPQHF
TRBJ2-1	.	TRBD2	TRBV6-5	TGTGCCAGCAGTTCGCGGCGGGGGAGCTCCTACAATGAGCAGTTCTTC	CASSSRRGSSYNEQFF
TRBJ2-5	.	.	TRBV7-7	TGTGCTAGCAGCTTAGGGGGGGGCCAGGGCCAAGAGACCCAGTACTTC	CASSLGGGQGQETQYF
TRBJ2-1	.	TRBD1	TRBV4-1	TGCGCCAGCAGCCAAGATGGACAGGGCGCGAATGAGCAGTTCTTC	CASSQDGQGANEQFF
TRBJ1-2	.	.	TRBV28	TGTGCCAGCAGTGAGATAGGGGTTAGCGGCTACACCTTC	CASSEIGVSGYTF
TRBJ1-1	.	.	TRBV9	TGTGCCAGCAGAGGCCGTCCCCAAATGACTAACACTGAAGCTTTCTTT	CASRGRPQMTNTEAFF
TRBJ1-4	.	TRBD1	TRBV15	TGTGCCACCAGCAGACGCGGACAGGGGGAACTGTTTTTT	CATSRRGQGELFF
TRBJ2-7	.	.	TRBV7-8	TGTGCCAGCAGGACCAACAGGGAGGGCCCTTCCTACGAGCAGTACTTC	CASRTNREGPSYEQYF
TRBJ2-1	.	TRBD2	TRBV7-2	TGTGCCATCCGGCTTGGGACTAGCGGGTACAATGAGCAGTTCTTC	CAIRLGTSGYNEQFF
TRBJ2-5	.	.	TRBV7-3	TGTGCCAGCAGCCCAGTGGGGGGGCTGGTAGAGACCCAGTACTTC	CASSPVGGLVETQYF
TRBJ1-2	.	.	TRBV7-2	TGTGCCAGCAGCTCCCGTAGGGGTAACTATGGCTACACCTTC	CASSSRRGNYGYTF
TRBJ1-2	.	.	TRBV7-8	TGTGCCAGCAGCCTAAGGGGGGGGAGTGGCTACACCTTC	CASSLRGGSGYTF
TRBJ1-4	few	.	TRBV4-1	TGCGCCAGCAGCCAAGTCTCCGGGGTTACTAATGAAAAACTGTTTTTT	CASSQVSGVTNEKLFF
TRBJ1-1	.	.	TRBV5-8	TGTGCCAGCAGCTTGGTCCAGGTTGCCACTGAAGCTTTCTTT	CASSLVQVATEAFF
TRBJ2-5	once	TRBD2	TRBV4-1	TGCGCCAGCAGCCAAGTTTTGGGGGGGTTAGAGACCCAGTACTTC	CASSQVLGGLETQYF
TRBJ2-1	.	TRBD1	TRBV7-8	TGTGCCAGCAGCTTAGGCGGGACAGGGTACAATGAGCAGTTCTTC	CASSLGGTGYNEQFF
TRBJ1-2	once	TRBD1	TRBV4-1	TGCGCCAGCAGCCAGGGGACAGACTATGGCTACACCTTC	CASSQGTDYGYTF
TRBJ1-2	.	.	TRBV11-2	TGTGCCAGCAGCTCGTTACGGGGGGCTAAAGGTGGCTACACCTTC	CASSSLRGAKGGYTF
TRBJ2-2	.	TRBD2	TRBV9	TGTGCCAGCAGCGTAGAGGCTAGCGGGGGGGAGCTGTTTTTT	CASSVEASGGELFF
TRBJ1-5	.	.	TRBV2	TGTGCCAGCAGTTTACAGGGATTTAATCAGCCCCAGCATTTT	CASSLQGFNQPQHF
TRBJ2-2	.	.	TRBV30	TGTGCCTGGAGTTGGGGGGTCGGGGAGCTGTTTTTT	CAWSWGVGELFF
TRBJ2-1	.	TRBD2	TRBV6-4	TGTGCCAGCAGTTGGGTAGCGGGGGTAAACAATGAGCAGTTCTTC	CASSWVAGVNNEQFF
TRBJ1-5	few	TRBD1	TRBV6-5	TGTGCCAGCAGTCCCCGACAGGGTCCCAATCAGCCCCAGCATTTT	CASSPRQGPNQPQHF
TRBJ2-1	.	.	TRBV5-4	TGTGCCAGCAGCTCATACAATGAGCAGTTCTTC	CASSSYNEQFF
TRBJ2-7	.	TRBD2	TRBV10-2	TGCGCCAGCAGTCCTGGGACTAGCGACAACCTCAAGCAGTACTTC	CASSPGTSDNLKQYF
TRBJ2-1	once	.	TRBV5-1	TGCGCCAGCAGCTCCGGGACTCGTAACAATGAGCAGTTCTTC	CASSSGTRNNEQFF
TRBJ2-3	.	TRBD1	TRBV9	TGTGCCACCTCGAGAGGGGGCCTAGGAGCAGATACGCAGTATTTT	CATSRGGLGADTQYF
TRBJ1-5	.	.	TRBV28	TGTGCCAGCAGTTTGGGCAGTATCAATCAGCCCCAGCATTTT	CASSLGSINQPQHF
TRBJ2-2	.	TRBD1	TRBV6-1	TGTGCCAGCAGTGAGGGGACAGGTTCCACCGGGGAGCTGTTTTTT	CASSEGTGSTGELFF
TRBJ2-7	.	TRBD1	TRBV6-5	TGTGCCAGCAGTTCCACCGGGACAGTGGGCGAGCAGTACTTC	CASSSTGTVGEQYF
TRBJ1-4	.	TRBD1	TRBV11-2	TGTGCCAGCAGCTGGTCACCGGGACAGGGGGCGGAAAAACTGTTTTTT	CASSWSPGQGAEKLFF